The 29 T cell receptor beta chains below all came from one sample that was sequenced in a study of T cell therapy after organ transplantation. Profiling relied on immunoSEQ multiplex PCR, and the TCRdb table lists in-frame clones only, not all of them. The sample records roughly 48,000 clones, about 94% being singletons. The antigens for these receptors are not known. This material consisted of CD8+ T cells from blood, taken before autologous CMV-specific T cell therapy. Source of these receptors: a human patient who had received a solid organ transplant and had CMV disease.

This chain connects TRBV27 to TRBJ1-1; D might be TRBD1 (5 bases). The CDR3 totals 15 residues. The V gene lost 2 bases and the J gene lost 2 bases, with 12 bases spanning the gap. Germline CDR1 and CDR2: MNHEY and SMNVEV (reference sequence). The CDR3 loop is CASSLLTGLNTEAFF. The CDR3 coding sequence is TGTGCCAGCAGTTTACTTACAGGCCTAAACACTGAAGCTTTCTTT.

A single count supports this clone. V gene TRBV7-8 combines with J gene TRBJ2-7; 11 nucleotides agree with TRBD2. The CDR3 covers 15 residues. After removal of 0 bases from V and 3 bases from J, the junction contained 1 base not matched to a gene. The germline gives CDR1 SGHVS, CDR2 FQNEAQ. The chain's CDR3 is CASSLATSGGYEQYF. The CDR3 bases are TGTGCCAGCAGCTTAGCTACTAGCGGGGGCTACGAGCAGTACTTC.

Only a few counts were recorded for this clone. This chain connects TRBV10-3 to TRBJ1-1; TRBD1 aligns across 7 bases. J gave up 6 bases and V 5 bases, and 9 bases lay outside the gene matches. The length of the CDR3 is 14 residues. Germline V gene lookup returns CDR1 ENHRY and CDR2 SYGVKD. CDR3 in DNA: TGTGCCATCAGTCCAGACAGGGTCGAACCTGAAGCTTTCTTT. As protein: CAISPDRVEPEAFF.

The chain links TRBV30 to TRBJ1-1; a possible D gene is TRBD1 (5 bases). Between the trimmed V and J ends, which lost 0 bases and 1 base, there was a span of 12 bases. The CDR3 covers 15 residues. CDR1 is GTSNPN, CDR2 SVGIG, per germline (reference sequence). The CDR3 region is CAWSVGVGENTEAFF. The CDR3 nucleotides are TGTGCCTGGAGTGTAGGGGTGGGGGAGAACACTGAAGCTTTCTTT.

This chain joins TRBV7-9 and TRBJ1-2; D gene unclear. The CDR3 runs to 13 residues. The germline gives CDR1 SEHNR, CDR2 FQNEAQ (reference sequence). Trimming removed 1 base from V and 4 bases from J, with 7 bases in between. The CDR3, as DNA: TGTGCCAGCAGCTTAGGGGGTAGCTATGGCTACACCTTC. Encoded protein: CASSLGGSYGYTF. The whole variable domain, filled in from reference TRBV7-9 and TRBJ1-2, reads DTGVSQNPRHKITKRGQNVTFRCDPISEHNRLYWYRQTLGQGPEFLTYFQNEAQLEKSRLLSDRFSAERPKGSFSTLEIQRTEQGDSAMYLCASSLGGSYGYTFGSGTRLTVV.

V and J are TRBV6-1 and TRBJ2-1; 7 bases line up with TRBD2. The CDR3 runs 14 residues. The V segment lost 7 bases and the J segment 3 bases; nucleotides outside the gene matches: 6. From germline, CDR1 is MNHNS and CDR2 SASEGT. DNA of the CDR3: TGTGCCAGCAACTGGGAGGGTAACTACAATGAGCAGTTCTTC. Protein sequence: CASNWEGNYNEQFF.

This chain links TRBV7-9 with TRBJ1-4; 9 bases are a match to TRBD1. V dropped 4 bases and J dropped 3; count of bases not matched to a gene: 12. The CDR3 runs 18 residues. Germline CDR1 SEHNR, CDR2 FQNEAQ (reference sequence). The DNA of the CDR3 is TGTGCCAGCAGCTCAGAGTTCGGGACAGGGCTCTCTAATGAAAAACTGTTTTTT. Translation gives CASSSEFGTGLSNEKLFF.

This chain uses TRBV7-2 with TRBJ2-1; perhaps TRBD2 as D (6 bases). Trimming removed 1 base from V and 8 bases from J, with 21 bases in between. The V gene's germline CDR1 is SGHTA and CDR2 FQGNSA. CDR3 length: 17 residues. CDR3 protein: CASSLVSALAVGDEQFF. DNA of the CDR3: TGTGCCAGCAGCTTAGTCAGTGCATTAGCGGTCGGGGATGAGCAGTTCTTC.

J is TRBJ1-1 and V is TRBV11-2; D is uncertain. From germline, CDR1 is SGHAT and CDR2 FQNNGV. The CDR3 is 19 amino acids. With 2 bases removed from V and 0 bases from J, the gap between germline ends came to 22 bases. In DNA, the CDR3 is TGTGCCAGCAGCTTAATCCTGGCATCACCCTGGGAGGTGAACACTGAAGCTTTCTTT. Its protein is CASSLILASPWEVNTEAFF.

This chain links TRBV6-5 with TRBJ1-4; 9 bases are a match to TRBD1. V lost 6 bases and J lost 7; bases outside the gene matches: 6. Germline CDR1 is MNHEY and CDR2 is SVGAGI. The CDR3 has 14 amino acids. CDR3 DNA: TGTGCCAGCAGCTTCACAGGGGGCAGTGAAAAACTGTTTTTT. Its translation is CASSFTGGSEKLFF.

The CDR3 sequence: CASSQDPWTGSNYGYTF. The CDR3 DNA follows: TGTGCCAGCAGCCAAGATCCCTGGACAGGGTCTAACTATGGCTACACCTTC. The chain recombines TRBV14 with TRBJ1-2, with 8 bases fitting TRBD1. V lost 0 bases to trimming and J lost 0 bases; unmatched junction nucleotides: 6. Germline loops: CDR1 SGHDN, CDR2 FVKESK. The CDR3 length is 17 residues.

The V gene is TRBV7-9, the J gene TRBJ2-7; D not certain. The CDR3 spans 12 residues. Trimming cost V 11 bases and J 3 bases, with 14 bases left between them. Per germline, CDR1 SEHNR and CDR2 FQNEAQ (reference sequence). The CDR3 loop is CAPLRDFYEQYF. CDR3 in DNA: TGTGCCCCCCTAAGGGATTTCTACGAGCAGTACTTC. The full variable domain, in which reference TRBV7-9 and TRBJ2-7 provide the parts outside the CDR3, is DTGVSQNPRHKITKRGQNVTFRCDPISEHNRLYWYRQTLGQGPEFLTYFQNEAQLEKSRLLSDRFSAERPKGSFSTLEIQRTEQGDSAMYLCAPLRDFYEQYFGPGTRLTVT.

The chain recombines TRBV27 with TRBJ1-4; tentative D call: TRBD1 (6 bases). Deletions cut 5 bases from V and 6 bases from J, with 13 bases between. The CDR3 runs 14 residues. CDR1 and CDR2 from the germline V gene are MNHEY and SMNVEV (reference sequence). Written as DNA, the CDR3 is TGTGCCAGCAGTCCCCAGGGGAGTCATGAAAAACTGTTTTTT. Protein: CASSPQGSHEKLFF.

CDR3 DNA sequence: TGTGCCAGCAGCTTGACCGACACAGGAGTTAGCGTCTACGAGCAGTACTTC. The encoded protein is CASSLTDTGVSVYEQYF. This chain connects TRBV5-6 to TRBJ2-7, with D perhaps TRBD1 or TRBD2 (5 bases each). This CDR3 region has 17 residues. V gave up 1 base and J gave up 3 bases, with 20 bases separating them. From germline, CDR1 is SGHDT and CDR2 YYEEEE.

The chain has TRBV10-1 and TRBJ2-1, with 9 bases aligning to TRBD2. The V segment lost 3 bases and the J segment 8 bases; nucleotides outside the gene matches: 8. The CDR3 sequence is 15 residues long. From germline, CDR1 is WNHNN and CDR2 SYGVQD (reference sequence). The CDR3 DNA follows: TGCGCCAGCAGTGACAGGGCGGGAGGGCCCTATGAGCAGTTCTTC. Translating gives CASSDRAGGPYEQFF.

The V call is TRBV4-2, the J call TRBJ1-1; 7 bases are shared with TRBD1. The CDR3 sequence is 13 residues long. Germline CDR1 and CDR2: LGHNA and YNFKEQ. Germline trimming cut 1 base from V and 6 bases from J; bases unmatched to any gene: 2. CDR3 in amino acids: CASSQGQGAEAFF. In DNA, the CDR3 is TGTGCCAGCAGCCAAGGACAGGGTGCTGAAGCTTTCTTT.

The chain couples TRBV27 to TRBJ1-4, with TRBD1 identical over 7 bases. Germline-derived CDR1 and CDR2 are MNHEY and SMNVEV (reference sequence). Unmatched junction bases numbered 11, after V lost 6 bases and J lost 7 bases. The CDR3 runs to 15 residues. CDR3 sequence reads: CASSPTGTWGEKLFF. The CDR3 DNA sequence: TGTGCCAGCAGCCCGACAGGGACTTGGGGTGAAAAACTGTTTTTT.

The rearrangement links TRBV6-4 to TRBJ2-3, with TRBD2 identical over 10 bases. This CDR3 is built from 14 residues. The V segment lost 6 bases and the J segment 9 bases; nucleotides outside the gene matches: 9. Germline V gene data show CDR1 as MRHNA and CDR2 as SNTAGT. The CDR3 DNA reads TGTGCCAGCAGGGCTAGCGGGGGTAGTTCGACGCAGTATTTT. It is translated as CASRASGGSSTQYF.

The chain recombines TRBV5-6 with TRBJ1-2, with D hard to call. With 0 bases removed from V and 1 base from J, the gap between germline ends came to 4 bases. Germline V gene data show CDR1 as SGHDT and CDR2 as YYEEEE. The CDR3 covers 13 residues. The CDR3 region has the DNA TGTGCCAGCAGCTTGGATGTTAACTATGGCTACACCTTC. Translating gives CASSLDVNYGYTF.

The rearrangement links TRBV9 to TRBJ2-2; 7 positions agree with TRBD1. V shed 4 bases and J 0 bases; nucleotides not matched to a gene: 6. Germline lookup yields CDR1 SGDLS and CDR2 YYNGEE. This CDR3 is 16 amino acids long. The CDR3 sequence is CASSPGTVANTGELFF. The CDR3 DNA reads TGTGCCAGCAGCCCCGGGACAGTCGCGAACACCGGGGAGCTGTTTTTT.

The rearrangement joins TRBV4-2 to TRBJ1-1; 7 nucleotides line up with TRBD1. CDR3 length: 16 amino acids. Germline V gene sequence: CDR1 LGHNA, CDR2 YNFKEQ. Trimming took 0 bases from V and 0 from J; bases not matched to a gene: 4. CDR3 nucleotide sequence: TGTGCCAGCAGCCAAGAGCCAGGGGGTATGAACACTGAAGCTTTCTTT. As protein: CASSQEPGGMNTEAFF.

This clone was observed a single time. Because the CDR3's place on the DNA is in doubt, the DNA is left out and the CDR3 is given as listed by TCRdb. The chain is built from TRBV30 and TRBJ2-1. Germline V gene data show CDR1 as GTSNPN and CDR2 as SVGIG (reference sequence). The CDR3 length is 14 residues, termini included. The CDR3 loop is CACYGCFGYNEQFF.

The chain recombines TRBV29-1 with TRBJ1-2; TRBD1 agrees at 8 bases. Germline V CDR1 and CDR2: SQVTM, ANQGSEA. Unmatched junction bases numbered 7, after V lost 3 bases and J lost 7 bases. This CDR3 comprises 13 residues. CDR3 residues: CSVEGQGAIGYTF. CDR3 bases: TGCAGCGTTGAGGGCCAGGGGGCGATTGGCTACACCTTC.

This sequence joins TRBV4-3 and TRBJ1-1; the D is unclear. The CDR3 has 14 amino acids. Trimming stripped 0 bases from V and 5 bases from J, with 10 bases between. Germline values: CDR1 LGHNA, CDR2 YSLEER. The CDR3 DNA follows: TGCGCCAGCAGCCAAGACCGAAGGGTAACTGAAGCTTTCTTT. Translated, it gives CASSQDRRVTEAFF.

The chain recombines TRBV4-3 with TRBJ2-2, with 8 bases fitting TRBD2. The germline CDR1 and CDR2 sequences are LGHNA and YSLEER. The CDR3 covers 15 residues. With 0 bases clipped from V and 3 bases from J, the junction kept 0 bases outside the gene matches. The CDR3: CASSQDGGDTGELFF. In nucleotides, the CDR3 is TGCGCCAGCAGCCAAGACGGGGGGGACACCGGGGAGCTGTTTTTT.

This chain uses TRBV5-8 with TRBJ1-5; 7 nucleotides agree with TRBD1. The CDR3 runs 14 residues. V was clipped by 3 bases and J by 1 base; unmatched bases: 1. Germline V lookup: CDR1 SGHTS, CDR2 YDEGEE. CDR3 amino acids: CASSSTGSNQPQHF. The CDR3 nucleotides read TGTGCCAGCAGCTCGACAGGGAGCAATCAGCCCCAGCATTTT. The whole variable domain, filled in from reference TRBV5-8 and TRBJ1-5, reads EAGVTQSPTHLIKTRGQQATLRCSPISGHTSVYWYQQALGLGLQFLLWYDEGEERNRGNFPPRFSGRQFPNYSSELNVNALELEDSALYLCASSSTGSNQPQHFGDGTRLSIL.

The genes are TRBV5-4 and TRBJ1-1, with D unclear. The germline V gene encodes CDR1 SGHNT and CDR2 YYREEE (reference sequence). The CDR3 sequence is 15 residues long. Between the trimmed V and J ends, which lost 3 bases and 0 bases, there was a span of 12 bases. The CDR3 DNA sequence: TGTGCCAGCAGCTCCTACGCAAAGATGAACACTGAAGCTTTCTTT. Its translation is CASSSYAKMNTEAFF.

This clone was counted a single time. This rearrangement joins TRBV5-1 to TRBJ2-7; TRBD1 matches at 7 bases. Germline-derived CDR1 and CDR2 are SGHRS and YFSETQ. The CDR3 has 17 amino acids. V dropped 1 base and J dropped 2; count of bases not matched to a gene: 12. CDR3 region: CASSLHGAGQETYEQYF. CDR3 sequence (DNA): TGCGCCAGCAGCTTGCATGGGGCCGGACAGGAGACCTACGAGCAGTACTTC.

The chain employs TRBV5-1 and TRBJ2-6; D remains ambiguous. This CDR3 region has 17 residues. Germline CDR1 reads SGHRS; CDR2 reads YFSETQ. Trimming removed 6 bases from V and 5 bases from J, with 21 bases in between. The CDR3 DNA is TGCGCCAGCATGCAGTCCGGTTCACAAAGTCGGGCCAACGTCCTGACTTTC. It specifies CASMQSGSQSRANVLTF.